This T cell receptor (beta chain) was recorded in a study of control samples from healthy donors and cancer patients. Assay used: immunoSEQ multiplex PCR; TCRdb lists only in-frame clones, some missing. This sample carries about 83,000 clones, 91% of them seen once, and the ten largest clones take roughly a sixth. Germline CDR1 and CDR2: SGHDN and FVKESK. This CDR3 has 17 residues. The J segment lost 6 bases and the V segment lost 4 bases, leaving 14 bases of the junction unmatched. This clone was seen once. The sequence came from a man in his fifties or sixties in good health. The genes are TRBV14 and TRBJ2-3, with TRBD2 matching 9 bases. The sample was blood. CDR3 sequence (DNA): TGTGCCAGCAGCCCTTTGAGTAGGGCTAGCGGGACCGATACGCAGTATTTT. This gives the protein CASSPLSRASGTDTQYF.